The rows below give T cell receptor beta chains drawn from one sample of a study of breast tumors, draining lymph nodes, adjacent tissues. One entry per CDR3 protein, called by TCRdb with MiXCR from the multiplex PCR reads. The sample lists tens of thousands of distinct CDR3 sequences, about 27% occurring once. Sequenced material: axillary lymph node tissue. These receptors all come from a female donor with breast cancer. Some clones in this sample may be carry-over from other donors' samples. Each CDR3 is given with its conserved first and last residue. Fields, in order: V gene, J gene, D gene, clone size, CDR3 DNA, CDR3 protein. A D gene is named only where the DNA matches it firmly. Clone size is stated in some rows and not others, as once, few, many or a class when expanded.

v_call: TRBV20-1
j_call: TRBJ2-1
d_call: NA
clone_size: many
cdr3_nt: TGCAGTGCTAGGACTCGGAATGAGCAGTTCTTC
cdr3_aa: CSARTRNEQFF

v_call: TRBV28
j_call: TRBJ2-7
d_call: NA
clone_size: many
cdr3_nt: TGTGCCAGCAGTTTTTTCCGGACCATTTCCTACGAGCAGTACTTC
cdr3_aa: CASSFFRTISYEQYF

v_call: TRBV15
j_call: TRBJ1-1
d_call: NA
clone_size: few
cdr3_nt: TGTGCCACCAGCATCGGGACTGAAGCTTTCTTT
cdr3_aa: CATSIGTEAFF

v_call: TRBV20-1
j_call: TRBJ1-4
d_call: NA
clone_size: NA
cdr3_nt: TGCAGTGCTAGAGAGCAGTCCACTGAAAAACTGGTCTTT
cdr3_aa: CSAREQSTEKLVF

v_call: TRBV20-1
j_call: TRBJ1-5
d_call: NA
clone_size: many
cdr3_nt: TGCAGCGCATCCAGGGGAGAAGGCAATCAGCCCCAGCATTTT
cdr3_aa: CSASRGEGNQPQHF

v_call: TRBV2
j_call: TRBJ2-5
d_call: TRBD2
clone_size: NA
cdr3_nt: TGTGCCAGCAGTGGCCGGCTAGCGGGAGCCGGAGAGGCCCAGTACTTC
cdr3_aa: CASSGRLAGAGEAQYF

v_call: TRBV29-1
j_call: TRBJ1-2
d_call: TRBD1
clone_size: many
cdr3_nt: TGCAGCGTTGGTGACAGGGATCATGGCTACACCTTC
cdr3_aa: CSVGDRDHGYTF

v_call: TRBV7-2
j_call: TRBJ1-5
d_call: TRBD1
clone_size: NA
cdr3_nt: TGTGCCAGTAGCTTAGCCGGGACAGGGAATGCGCAGCATTTT
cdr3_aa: CASSLAGTGNAQHF

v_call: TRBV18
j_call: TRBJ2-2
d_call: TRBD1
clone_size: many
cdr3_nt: TGTGCCAGCTCACTGGACAGGGGGCACACCGGGGAGCTGTTTTTT
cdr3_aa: CASSLDRGHTGELFF

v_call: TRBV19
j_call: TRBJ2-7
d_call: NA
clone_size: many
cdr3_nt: TGTGCCAGTAGTACGGGAGCAAACTACGAGCAGTACTTC
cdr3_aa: CASSTGANYEQYF

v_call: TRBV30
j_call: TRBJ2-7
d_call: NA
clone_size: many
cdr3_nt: TGTGCCTGGAGCCCCAGGGGATACGAGCAGTACTTC
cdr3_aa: CAWSPRGYEQYF

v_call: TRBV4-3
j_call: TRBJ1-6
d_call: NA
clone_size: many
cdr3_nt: TGCGCCAGCAGCCAAGCCCCCTATTCACCCCTCCACTTT
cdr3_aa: CASSQAPYSPLHF

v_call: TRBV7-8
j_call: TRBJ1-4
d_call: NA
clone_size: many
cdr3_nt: TGTGCCAGCAGCCCCTCGGGAGGGCGCAGTGAAAAACTGTTTTTT
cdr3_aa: CASSPSGGRSEKLFF

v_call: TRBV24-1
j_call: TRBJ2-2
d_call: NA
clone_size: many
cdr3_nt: TGTGCCACCAGTGACCGTAGAACCGGGGAGCTGTTTTTT
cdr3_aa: CATSDRRTGELFF

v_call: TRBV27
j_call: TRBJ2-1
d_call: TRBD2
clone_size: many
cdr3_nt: TGTGCCAGCAGTCCATCCGGGACTAGCGCGATTGAGCAGTTCTTC
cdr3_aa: CASSPSGTSAIEQFF

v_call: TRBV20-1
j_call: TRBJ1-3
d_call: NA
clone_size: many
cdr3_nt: TGCAGTGCTGGGAGACAACCCTCTGGAAACACCATATATTTT
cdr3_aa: CSAGRQPSGNTIYF

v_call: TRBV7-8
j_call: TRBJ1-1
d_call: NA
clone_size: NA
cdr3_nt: TGTGCCAGCAGCTTAGCCGGGGAGGCTGAAGCTTTCTTT
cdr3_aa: CASSLAGEAEAFF

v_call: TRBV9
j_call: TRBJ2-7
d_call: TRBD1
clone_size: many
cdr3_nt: TGTGCCAGCAGCGTAGAAGGGACAGGGGGATACGAGCAGTACTTC
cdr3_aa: CASSVEGTGGYEQYF

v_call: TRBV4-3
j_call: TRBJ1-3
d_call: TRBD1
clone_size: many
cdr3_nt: TGCGCCAGCAGCCGAATTACAGGGGGTTCGAGCTCTGGAAACACCATATATTTT
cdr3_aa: CASSRITGGSSSGNTIYF

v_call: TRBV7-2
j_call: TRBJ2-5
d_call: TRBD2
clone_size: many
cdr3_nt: TGTGCCAGCAGCTCGGGACTAGCGGGAGGGCAGACCCAGTACTTC
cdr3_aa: CASSSGLAGGQTQYF

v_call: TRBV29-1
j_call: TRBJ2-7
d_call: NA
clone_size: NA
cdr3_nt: TGCAGCGCTGGTCTGGGCTACGAGCAGTACTTC
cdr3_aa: CSAGLGYEQYF

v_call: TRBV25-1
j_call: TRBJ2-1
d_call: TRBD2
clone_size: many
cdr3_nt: TGTGCCAGCCGAACTAGCGGGCCGGGCAATGAGCAGTTCTTC
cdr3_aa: CASRTSGPGNEQFF

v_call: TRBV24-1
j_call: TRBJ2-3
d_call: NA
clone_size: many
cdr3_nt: TGTGCCACCAGTGCACTTCGGGAGCGAACGCAGTATTTT
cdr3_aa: CATSALRERTQYF